This T cell receptor (beta chain) was captured in a study of a mutant IDH1 vaccine in newly diagnosed glioma (dated by TCRdb to about 2021). About the investigation overall: The approximately 29 treated patients were 62.5% male and roughly 38% female, with a mean age of approximately 40 years. Longitudinal TCRB deep sequencing was performed for 20 to 25 treated patients wherever samples were available for exploratory analyses. Before enrollment, most patients had been given radiochemotherapy with temozolomide as standard therapy, while the rest had received either radiotherapy alone or temozolomide alone. Peripheral blood was collected at six visits: V03 (baseline), V05, V07, V10, V12 and V13.

Notes on this clone: What this receptor recognizes is not known. The record has no base qualities; no much larger clone is one base away.

The time point label, as the study defines it: baseline, week 1 (first vaccination visit). The treatment or condition label for this specimen denotes: pre-vaccination baseline after standard-of-care therapy. All donors had newly diagnosed IDH1-mutant astrocytomas of WHO grade 3 or 4 that showed loss of nuclear ATRX. The samples were drawn from NOA16, a multicentre, single-arm, open-label phase I trial in Germany that tested a mutant IDH1 peptide vaccine in humans for the first time. Blood drawn at visit V03 was used as the baseline sample for immunogenicity testing. The DNeasy Blood and Tissue Kit was used to extract genomic DNA from EDTA blood for TCRB sequencing. Broad study findings and their caveats: Pseudoprogression seemed to be unrelated to changes in the top peripheral T cell clonotypes found by TCRB sequencing. Availability determined which PBMC samples were chosen for TCRB deep sequencing. The authors stated that sample limitations prevented analyses of patient blood samples from being reproduced. Immune responses induced by the vaccine were seen in around 93% of patients across multiple MHC alleles.

Libraries were constructed by the immunoSEQ multiplex PCR assay. The hsTCRB Kit was used according to the manufacturer's protocol to amplify rearranged TCR beta chain sequences. Sequencing of TCRB libraries was carried out on an Illumina MiSeq. As for how the authors treated the data: Demultiplexing, trimming and gene mapping were performed with the kit vendor's proprietary platform. Not all clones reach the TCRdb copy of this immuneACCESS table, which keeps in-frame sequences only. Checked studies attribute under half of the gap to unresolved V genes and leave the rest unexplained. The DNA gave D and trimming, while V, J and clone size come from that table. Counted in this sample were tens of thousands of clones; less than 85% of them appeared once. The top ten clonotypes cover 7% to 10% of the sample. From the cysteine through the phenylalanine, the CDR3 covers 13 amino acids. The read is trimmed to its CDR3 DNA, 39 bases read in frame from base 1. Looking up the germline V gene yields CDR1 MGHRA and CDR2 YSYEKL. V loses 5 bases of germline sequence and J loses 6 bases, and the interval between the two ends is 12 bases.

The rearranged chain carries TRBV4-1 and TRBJ2-3; TRBD2 might be the D gene, on 6 matching bases. This sequence originates from a man aged 50-59 years with glioma. The specimen was PBMCs, collected from a glioma patient treated with radiotherapy, temozolomide or both. CDR3 reads: CASSSKAGDTQYF. The DNA sequence follows: TGCGCCAGCAGCTCTAAGGCGGGGGATACGCAGTATTTT.